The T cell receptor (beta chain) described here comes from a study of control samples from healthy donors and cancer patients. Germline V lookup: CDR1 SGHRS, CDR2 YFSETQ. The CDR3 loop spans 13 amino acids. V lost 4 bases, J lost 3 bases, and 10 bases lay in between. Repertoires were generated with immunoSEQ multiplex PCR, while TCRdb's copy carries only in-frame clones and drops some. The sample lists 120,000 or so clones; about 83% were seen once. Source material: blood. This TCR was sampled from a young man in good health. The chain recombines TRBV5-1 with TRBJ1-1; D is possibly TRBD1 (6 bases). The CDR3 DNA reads TGCGCCAGCAGCCCGAGGGGGGACACTGAAGCTTTCTTT. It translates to CASSPRGDTEAFF.